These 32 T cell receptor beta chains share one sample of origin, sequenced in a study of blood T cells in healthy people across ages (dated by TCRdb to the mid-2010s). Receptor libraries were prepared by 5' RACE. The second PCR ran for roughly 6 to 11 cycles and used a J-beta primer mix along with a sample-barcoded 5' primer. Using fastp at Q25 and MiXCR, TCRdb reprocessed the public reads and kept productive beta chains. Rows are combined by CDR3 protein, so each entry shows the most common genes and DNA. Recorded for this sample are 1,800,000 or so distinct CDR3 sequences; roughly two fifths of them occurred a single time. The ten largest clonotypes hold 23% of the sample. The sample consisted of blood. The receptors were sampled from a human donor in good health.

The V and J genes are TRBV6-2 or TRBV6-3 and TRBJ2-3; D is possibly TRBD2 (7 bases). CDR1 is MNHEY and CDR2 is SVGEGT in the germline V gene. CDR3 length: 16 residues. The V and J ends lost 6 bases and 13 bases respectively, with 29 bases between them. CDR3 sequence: CASRHRMGGPRLEEYF. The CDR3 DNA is TGTGCCAGCAGACATCGTATGGGGGGGCCACGACTGGAGGAGTATTTT.

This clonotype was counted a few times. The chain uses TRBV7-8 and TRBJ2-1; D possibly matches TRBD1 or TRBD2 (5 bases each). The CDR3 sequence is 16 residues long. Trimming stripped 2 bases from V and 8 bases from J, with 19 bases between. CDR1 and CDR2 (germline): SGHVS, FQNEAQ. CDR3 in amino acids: CASSLPGTHHTDEQFF. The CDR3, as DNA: TGTGCCAGCAGCTTACCCGGGACCCATCATACGGATGAGCAGTTCTTC.

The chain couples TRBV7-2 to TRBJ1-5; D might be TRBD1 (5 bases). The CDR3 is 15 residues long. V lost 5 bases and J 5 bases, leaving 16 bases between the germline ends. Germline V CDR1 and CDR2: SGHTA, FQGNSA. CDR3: CASSPGSSGHQPQHF. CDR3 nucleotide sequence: TGTGCCAGCAGCCCCGGCTCGTCAGGGCATCAGCCCCAGCATTTT.

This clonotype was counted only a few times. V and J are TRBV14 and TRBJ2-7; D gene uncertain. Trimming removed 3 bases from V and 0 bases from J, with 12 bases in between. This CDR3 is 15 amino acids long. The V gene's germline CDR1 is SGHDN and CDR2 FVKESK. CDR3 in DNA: TGTGCCAGCAGCCATTTATTTGACAACTCCTACGAGCAGTACTTC. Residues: CASSHLFDNSYEQYF.

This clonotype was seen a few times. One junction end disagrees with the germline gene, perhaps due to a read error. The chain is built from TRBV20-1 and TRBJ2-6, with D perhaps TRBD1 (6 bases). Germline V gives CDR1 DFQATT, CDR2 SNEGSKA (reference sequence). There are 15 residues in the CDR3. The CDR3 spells CSARDRGSGANVRTF. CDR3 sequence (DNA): TGCAGTGCTAGAGACAGGGGATCTGGGGCCAACGTCCGGACTTTC.

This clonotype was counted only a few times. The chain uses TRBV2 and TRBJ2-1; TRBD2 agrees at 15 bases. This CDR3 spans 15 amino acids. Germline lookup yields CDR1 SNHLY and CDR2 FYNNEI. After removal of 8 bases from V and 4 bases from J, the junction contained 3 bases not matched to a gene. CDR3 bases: TGTGCCAGCGGGACTAGCGGGGGGCCTTACAATGAGCAGTTCTTC. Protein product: CASGTSGGPYNEQFF.

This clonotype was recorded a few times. This CDR3 is CASSLTGGVGQPQHF. In DNA form, the CDR3 reads TGTGCCAGCAGCTTAACTGGGGGGGTGGGTCAGCCCCAGCATTTT. The rearrangement joins TRBV7-3 to TRBJ1-5; tentative D call: TRBD1 (5 bases). V shed 0 bases and J shed 6 bases, with 12 bases lying between them. The germline V gene encodes CDR1 SGHTA and CDR2 FQGTGA. This CDR3 spans 15 amino acids.

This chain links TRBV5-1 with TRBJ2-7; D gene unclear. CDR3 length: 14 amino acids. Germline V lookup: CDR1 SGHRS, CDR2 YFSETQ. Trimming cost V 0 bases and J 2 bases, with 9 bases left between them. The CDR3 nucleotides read TGCGCCAGCAGCTTGGTTTCGGACCCCTACGAGCAGTACTTC. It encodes CASSLVSDPYEQYF.

The CDR3 nucleotides read TGTGCCAGCAGCCCCGGACTAGCGCAGTCCTACGAGCAGTACTTC. Protein: CASSPGLAQSYEQYF. This chain uses TRBV9 with TRBJ2-7, with TRBD2 identical over 9 bases. CDR3 length: 15 residues. J gave up 1 base and V 4 bases, and 6 bases lay outside the gene matches. Germline V CDR1 and CDR2: SGDLS, YYNGEE.

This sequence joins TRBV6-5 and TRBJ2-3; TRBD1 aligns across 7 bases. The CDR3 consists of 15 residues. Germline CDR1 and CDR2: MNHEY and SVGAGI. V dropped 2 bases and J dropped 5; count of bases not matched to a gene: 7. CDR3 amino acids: CASSYRDSPRDTQYF. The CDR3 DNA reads TGTGCCAGCAGTTACCGGGACAGCCCCCGAGATACGCAGTATTTT.

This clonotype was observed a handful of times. The CDR3 bases are TGTGCCAGCAGCAAGACTAGCGGGGCTGAGACCCAGTACTTC. It codes for CASSKTSGAETQYF. The chain recombines TRBV9 with TRBJ2-5, with 11 bases identical to TRBD2. This CDR3 contains 14 residues. V was clipped by 4 bases and J by 5 bases; unmatched bases: 4. Germline V lookup: CDR1 SGDLS, CDR2 YYNGEE.

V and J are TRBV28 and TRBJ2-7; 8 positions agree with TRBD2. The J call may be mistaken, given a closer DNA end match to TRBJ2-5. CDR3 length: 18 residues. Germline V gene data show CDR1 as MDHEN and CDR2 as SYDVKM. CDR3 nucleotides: TGTGCCAGCAGTCCATTCCTCAGCGGGGGCAGCCCCTTTAAGACCCAGTACTTC. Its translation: CASSPFLSGGSPFKTQYF.

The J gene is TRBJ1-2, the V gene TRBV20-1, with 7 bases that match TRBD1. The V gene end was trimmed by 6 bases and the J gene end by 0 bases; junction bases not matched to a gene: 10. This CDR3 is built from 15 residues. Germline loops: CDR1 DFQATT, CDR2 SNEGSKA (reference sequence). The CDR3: CSARYRGPANYGYTF. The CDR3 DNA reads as TGCAGTGCCCGCTACAGGGGTCCAGCTAACTATGGCTACACCTTC.

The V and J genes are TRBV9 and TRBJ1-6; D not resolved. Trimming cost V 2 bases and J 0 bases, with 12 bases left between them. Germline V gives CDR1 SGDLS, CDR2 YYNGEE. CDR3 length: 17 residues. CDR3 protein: CASSVDPFVSYNSPLHF. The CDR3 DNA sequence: TGTGCCAGCAGCGTCGATCCTTTTGTCTCCTATAATTCACCCCTCCACTTT.

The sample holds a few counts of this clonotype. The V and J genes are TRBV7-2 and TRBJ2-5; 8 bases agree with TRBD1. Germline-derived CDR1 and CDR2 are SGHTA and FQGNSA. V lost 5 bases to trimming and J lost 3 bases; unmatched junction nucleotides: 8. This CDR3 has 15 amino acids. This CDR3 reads CASSPHGTGEETQYF. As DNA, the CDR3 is TGTGCCAGCAGCCCCCATGGGACAGGCGAAGAGACCCAGTACTTC.

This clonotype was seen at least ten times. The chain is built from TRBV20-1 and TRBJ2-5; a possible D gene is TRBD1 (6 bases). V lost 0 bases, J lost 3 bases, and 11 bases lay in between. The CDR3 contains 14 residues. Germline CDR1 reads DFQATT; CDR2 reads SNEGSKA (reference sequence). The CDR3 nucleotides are TGCAGTGCTAGAGATGGACAGCCTAAAGAGACCCAGTACTTC. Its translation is CSARDGQPKETQYF.

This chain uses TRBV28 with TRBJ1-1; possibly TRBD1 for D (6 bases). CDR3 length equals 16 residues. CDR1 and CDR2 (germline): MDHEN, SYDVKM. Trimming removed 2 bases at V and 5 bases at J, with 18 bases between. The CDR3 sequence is CASSLGLGGRGTEAFF. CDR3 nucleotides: TGTGCCAGCAGTTTAGGATTGGGGGGGCGCGGGACTGAAGCTTTCTTT.

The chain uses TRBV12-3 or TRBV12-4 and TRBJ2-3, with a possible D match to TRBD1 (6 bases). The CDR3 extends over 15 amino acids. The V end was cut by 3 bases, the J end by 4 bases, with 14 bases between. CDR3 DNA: TGTGCCAGCAGTTTTTCAGGGGTTGGGTCAGATACGCAGTATTTT. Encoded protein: CASSFSGVGSDTQYF.

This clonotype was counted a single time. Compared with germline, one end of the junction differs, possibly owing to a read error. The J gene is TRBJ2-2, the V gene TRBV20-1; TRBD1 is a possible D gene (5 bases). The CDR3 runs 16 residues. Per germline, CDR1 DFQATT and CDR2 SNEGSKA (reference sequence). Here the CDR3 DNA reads TGCAGTGCTAGAGATGGGATCAGGGCAACCACCGGAGAGCTGTTTTTT. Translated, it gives CSARDGIRATTGELFF.

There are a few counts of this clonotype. The DNA for the CDR3 is TGTGCCAGCAGCACCCACGCTGGGGCCAACTATGGCTACACCTTC. It specifies CASSTHAGANYGYTF. The gene calls are TRBV7-9 and TRBJ1-2, with D perhaps matching TRBD1 (5 bases). Trimming stripped 5 bases from V and 2 bases from J, with 15 bases between. Germline CDR1 reads SEHNR; CDR2 reads FQNEAQ (reference sequence). The CDR3 has 15 amino acids.

Here the CDR3 reads CASSQSATGNQPQHF. In DNA form, the CDR3 reads TGTGCCAGCTCACAATCGGCAACAGGCAATCAGCCCCAGCATTTT. The chain uses TRBV18 and TRBJ1-5, with D uncertain. Per germline, CDR1 KGHSH and CDR2 LQKENI. The CDR3 sequence is 15 residues long. The V end lost 4 bases, the J end lost 2 bases, and 12 bases lay between the germline ends.

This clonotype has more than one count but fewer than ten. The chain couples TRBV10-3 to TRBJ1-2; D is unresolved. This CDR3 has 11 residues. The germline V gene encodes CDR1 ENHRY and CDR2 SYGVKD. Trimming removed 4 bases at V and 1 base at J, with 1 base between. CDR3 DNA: TGTGCCATCAGTGTTAACTATGGCTACACCTTC. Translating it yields CAISVNYGYTF.

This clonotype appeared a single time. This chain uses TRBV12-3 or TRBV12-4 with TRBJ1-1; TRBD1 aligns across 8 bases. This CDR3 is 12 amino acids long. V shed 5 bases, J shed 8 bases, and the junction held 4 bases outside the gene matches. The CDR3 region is CASSATGGEAFF. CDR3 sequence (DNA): TGTGCCAGCAGTGCCACAGGGGGAGAAGCTTTCTTT.

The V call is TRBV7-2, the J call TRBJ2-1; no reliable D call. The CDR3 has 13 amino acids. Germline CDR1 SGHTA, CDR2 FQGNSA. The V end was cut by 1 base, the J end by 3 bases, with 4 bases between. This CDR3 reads CASSLGYYNEQFF. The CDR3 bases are TGTGCCAGCAGCTTAGGTTACTACAATGAGCAGTTCTTC.

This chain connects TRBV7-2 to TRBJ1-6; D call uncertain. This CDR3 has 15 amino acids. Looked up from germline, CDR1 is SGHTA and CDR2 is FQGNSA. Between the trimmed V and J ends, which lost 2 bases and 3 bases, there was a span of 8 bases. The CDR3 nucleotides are TGTGCCAGCAGCTTATCTGGACGCTATAATTCACCCCTCCACTTT. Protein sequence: CASSLSGRYNSPLHF.

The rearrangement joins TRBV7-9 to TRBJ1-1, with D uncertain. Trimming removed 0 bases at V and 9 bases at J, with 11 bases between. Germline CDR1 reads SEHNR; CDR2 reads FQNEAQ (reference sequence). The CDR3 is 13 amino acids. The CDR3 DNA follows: TGTGCCAGCAGCTTAGCCTCGAACGGTCAAGCTTTCTTT. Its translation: CASSLASNGQAFF.

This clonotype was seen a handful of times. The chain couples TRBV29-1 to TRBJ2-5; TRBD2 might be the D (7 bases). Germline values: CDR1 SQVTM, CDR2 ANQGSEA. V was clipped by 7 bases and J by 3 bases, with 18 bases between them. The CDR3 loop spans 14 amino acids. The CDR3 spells CSAARGGDEETQYF. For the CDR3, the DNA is TGCAGCGCTGCAAGGGGGGGAGATGAAGAGACCCAGTACTTC.

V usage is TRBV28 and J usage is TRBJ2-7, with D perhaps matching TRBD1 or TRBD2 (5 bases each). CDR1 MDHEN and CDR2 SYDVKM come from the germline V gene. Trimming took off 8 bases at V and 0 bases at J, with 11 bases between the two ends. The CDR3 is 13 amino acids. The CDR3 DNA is TGTGCCAGCTTTACGGGACCCTCCTACGAGCAGTACTTC. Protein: CASFTGPSYEQYF.

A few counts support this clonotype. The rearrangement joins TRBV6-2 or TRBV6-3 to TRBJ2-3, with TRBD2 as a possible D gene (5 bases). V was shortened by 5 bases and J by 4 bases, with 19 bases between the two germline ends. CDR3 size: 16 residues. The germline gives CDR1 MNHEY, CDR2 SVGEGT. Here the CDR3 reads CASSALPPDGADTQYF. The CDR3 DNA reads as TGTGCCAGCAGTGCTCTCCCCCCGGACGGGGCAGATACGCAGTATTTT.

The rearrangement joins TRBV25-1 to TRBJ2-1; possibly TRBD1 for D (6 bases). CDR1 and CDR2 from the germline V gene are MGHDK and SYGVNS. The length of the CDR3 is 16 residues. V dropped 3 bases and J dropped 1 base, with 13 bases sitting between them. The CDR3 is CASSDSQGRSYNEQFF. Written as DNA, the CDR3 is TGTGCCAGCAGTGATTCACAGGGTCGGTCCTACAATGAGCAGTTCTTC.

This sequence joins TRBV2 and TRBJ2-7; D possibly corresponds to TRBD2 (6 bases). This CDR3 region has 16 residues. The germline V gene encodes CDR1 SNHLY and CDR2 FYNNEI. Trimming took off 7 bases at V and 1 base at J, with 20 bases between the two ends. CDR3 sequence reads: CASTYPGGSRSYEQYF. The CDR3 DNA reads TGTGCCAGCACCTACCCCGGGGGAAGTAGATCCTACGAGCAGTACTTC.

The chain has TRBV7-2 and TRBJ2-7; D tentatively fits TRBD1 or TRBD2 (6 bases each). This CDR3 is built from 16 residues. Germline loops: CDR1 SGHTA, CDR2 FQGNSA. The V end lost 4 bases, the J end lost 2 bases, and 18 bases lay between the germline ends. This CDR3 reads CASSSTGGSITYEQYF. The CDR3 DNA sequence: TGTGCCAGCAGCTCCACCGGGGGCTCGATCACCTACGAGCAGTACTTC. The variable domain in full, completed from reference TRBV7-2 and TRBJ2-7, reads GAGVSQSPSNKVTEKGKDVELRCDPISGHTALYWYRQSLGQGLEFLIYFQGNSAPDKSGLPSDRFSAERTGGSVSTLTIQRTQQEDSAVYLCASSSTGGSITYEQYFGPGTRLTVT.